This passage covers 10 T cell receptor beta chains from one sample sequenced in a study of graft-versus-host responses after intestinal transplantation. Assay used: immunoSEQ multiplex PCR; TCRdb lists only in-frame clones, some missing. The data contain some 96,000 clones, around 90% of them singletons. The sequenced sample was PBMCs, obtained approximately 420 days after intestinal transplant. The origin of the receptors is a human patient who received an intestinal transplant, so some T cells may come from the graft donor.

V and J are TRBV11-2 and TRBJ2-5; 12 nucleotides agree with TRBD2. Trimming at V came to 2 bases and at J to 4 bases, leaving 5 bases not matched to a gene. Per the germline V gene, CDR1 is SGHAT and CDR2 is FQNNGV. The CDR3 has 16 residues. CDR3 in DNA: TGTGCCAGCAGCTTATCACGGACTAGCGGGGCAGAGACCCAGTACTTC. Encoded protein: CASSLSRTSGAETQYF.

The chain couples TRBV13 to TRBJ2-6; D call uncertain. V shed 5 bases and J shed 6 bases, with 5 bases lying between them. The CDR3 totals 12 residues. Germline assignment: CDR1 PRHDT and CDR2 FYEKMQ (reference sequence). The CDR3 DNA sequence: TGTGCCAGCAGCCTCAAGGCCAACGTCCTGACTTTC. It specifies CASSLKANVLTF.

The CDR3 spells CASSFGTSGAQETQYF. Here the CDR3 DNA reads TGTGCCAGCAGCTTCGGGACTAGCGGGGCACAAGAGACCCAGTACTTC. The chain carries TRBV7-9 and TRBJ2-5; 13 bases are a match to TRBD2. The CDR3 extends over 16 amino acids. The germline V gene encodes CDR1 SEHNR and CDR2 FQNEAQ (reference sequence). V shed 3 bases and J 2 bases; nucleotides not matched to a gene: 3.

The CDR3 bases are TGTGCCAGCAGCTTAGCGTCAGTTAGCCAAGAGACCCAGTACTTC. Protein product: CASSLASVSQETQYF. The J gene is TRBJ2-5, the V gene TRBV7-6; D remains ambiguous. The CDR3 covers 15 residues. Germline V gene sequence: CDR1 SGHVS, CDR2 FNYEAQ. The V end was cut by 0 bases, the J end by 1 base, with 9 bases between.

The gene calls are TRBV2 and TRBJ2-7; 7 bases agree with TRBD2. After removal of 11 bases from V and 2 bases from J, the junction contained 36 bases not matched to a gene. Germline CDR1 reads SNHLY; CDR2 reads FYNNEI. CDR3 size: 22 residues. CDR3 sequence: CAPLGGCRCLRYDSVPPYEQYF. CDR3 DNA sequence: TGTGCCCCACTCGGGGGGTGTCGGTGTTTACGGTACGATTCGGTTCCCCCCTACGAGCAGTACTTC.

The rearrangement links TRBV28 to TRBJ1-1, with a possible D match to TRBD1 (5 bases). CDR3 length equals 13 residues. V dropped 7 bases and J dropped 3 bases, with 12 bases sitting between them. Germline assignment: CDR1 MDHEN and CDR2 SYDVKM. CDR3 region: CASIRGGDTEAFF. CDR3 DNA sequence: TGTGCCAGCATCCGGGGGGGGGACACTGAAGCTTTCTTT.

The V and J genes are TRBV5-1 and TRBJ2-1; TRBD2 matches 12 bases. CDR1 is SGHRS and CDR2 is YFSETQ in the germline V gene. V was pared by 2 bases and J by 4 bases, with 1 base of the junction left unmatched. CDR3 length: 15 residues. CDR3 sequence (DNA): TGCGCCAGCAGCTTTGGACTAGCGGGGTACAATGAGCAGTTCTTC. Protein: CASSFGLAGYNEQFF.

The chain carries TRBV7-9 and TRBJ1-5; D is unclear. Trimming stripped 0 bases from V and 4 bases from J, with 10 bases between. CDR3 length: 15 amino acids. CDR1 SEHNR and CDR2 FQNEAQ come from the germline V gene (reference sequence). The CDR3 coding sequence is TGTGCCAGCAGCTTAGCGATGGGTACAAATCAGCCCCAGCATTTT. Encoded protein: CASSLAMGTNQPQHF.

The V gene is TRBV7-3, the J gene TRBJ1-6; D unresolved. The CDR3 sequence is 11 residues long. Trimming took off 5 bases at V and 12 bases at J, with 8 bases between the two ends. Germline V gene lookup returns CDR1 SGHTA and CDR2 FQGTGA. CDR3 in amino acids: CASSQGGPLHF. CDR3 nucleotide sequence: TGTGCCAGCAGCCAAGGTGGACCCCTCCACTTT. Filled out from reference TRBV7-3 and TRBJ1-6, the complete variable domain reads GAGVSQTPSNKVTEKGKYVELRCDPISGHTALYWYRQSLGQGPEFLIYFQGTGAADDSGLPNDRFFAVRPEGSVSTLKIQRTERGDSAVYLCASSQGGPLHFGNGTRLTVT.

This clone came up a few times. The V call is TRBV11-2, the J call TRBJ2-7; 7 positions agree with TRBD2. Germline V gene lookup returns CDR1 SGHAT and CDR2 FQNNGV. The trim removed 2 bases at V and 6 bases at J, leaving 1 base unmatched. The CDR3 spans 12 residues. The CDR3 DNA follows: TGTGCCAGCAGCTTACCGGGGGGCGAGCAGTACTTC. As protein: CASSLPGGEQYF.